This entry lists 15 T cell receptor beta chains sequenced from one sample in a study of cytomegalovirus exposure and HLA in healthy donors. The PCR made use of 60 Vbeta and 13 Jbeta primers. TCRdb's table, derived via immunoSEQ multiplex PCR, lists solely in-frame clones and lacks some. Recorded here are more than 45,000 clones; the top ten clones represent about a sixth. Sequencing used PBMCs. Receptors were obtained from a male donor in good health and CMV-seronegative.

The chain links TRBV5-6 to TRBJ1-1, with D tentatively TRBD1 (6 bases). The CDR3 runs 11 residues. V lost 2 bases to trimming and J lost 7 bases, with 6 bases between them. CDR1 and CDR2 (germline): SGHDT, YYEEEE. As DNA, the CDR3 is TGTGCCAGCAGCTTACAGGGTGAAGCTTTCTTT. Translating it yields CASSLQGEAFF.

The chain has TRBV19 and TRBJ1-3; 7 bases fit TRBD1. The length of the CDR3 is 16 residues. Unmatched junction bases numbered 6, after V lost 1 base and J lost 3 bases. Germline CDR1 LNHDA, CDR2 SQIVND (reference sequence). The DNA of the CDR3 is TGTGCCAGTAGTATAGGGGGACAGAGTGTTGGAAACACCATATATTTT. Translated: CASSIGGQSVGNTIYF.

V is TRBV5-1 and J is TRBJ2-6, with 7 bases identical to TRBD1. Germline V gives CDR1 SGHRS, CDR2 YFSETQ. CDR3 length equals 18 residues. Unmatched junction bases numbered 10, after V lost 4 bases and J lost 0 bases. CDR3 sequence: CASSGGQLQSSGANVLTF. Written as DNA, the CDR3 is TGCGCCAGCAGCGGGGGACAGCTACAGTCCTCTGGGGCCAACGTCCTGACTTTC.

The rearrangement links TRBV30 to TRBJ1-3, with no clear D. This CDR3 contains 14 residues. Between the trimmed V and J ends, which lost 2 bases and 0 bases, there was a span of 8 bases. Germline V gene sequence: CDR1 GTSNPN, CDR2 SVGIG (reference sequence). CDR3 nucleotides: TGTGCCTGGAGTAAGAGTCTCTCTGGAAACACCATATATTTT. Translating gives CAWSKSLSGNTIYF.

V and J are TRBV18 and TRBJ2-5, with 8 positions matching TRBD2. V shed 5 bases and J 2 bases; nucleotides not matched to a gene: 7. This CDR3 is built from 15 residues. Per germline, CDR1 KGHSH and CDR2 LQKENI. The CDR3 bases are TGTGCCAGCTCAGACCCGGGAGGGGGACAAGAGACCCAGTACTTC. It encodes CASSDPGGGQETQYF.

The V gene is TRBV25-1, the J gene TRBJ1-2; D perhaps matches TRBD1 (6 bases). This CDR3 spans 16 amino acids. The V gene lost 2 bases and the J gene lost 7 bases, with 20 bases spanning the gap. The germline CDR1 and CDR2 sequences are MGHDK and SYGVNS. The CDR3 sequence is CASSETDTGSGFGYTF. The CDR3 region has the DNA TGTGCCAGCAGTGAAACGGATACAGGGAGTGGATTTGGCTACACCTTC.

This chain links TRBV6-5 with TRBJ1-1; D call uncertain. From germline, CDR1 is MNHEY and CDR2 SVGAGI. The CDR3 runs 14 residues. Trimming pared 6 bases from V and 0 bases from J, leaving 11 bases between. This chain's CDR3 is CASSAVGVNTEAFF. As DNA, the CDR3 is TGTGCCAGCAGCGCGGTAGGCGTGAACACTGAAGCTTTCTTT.

Remarks on this clone: The identical CDR3 is also encoded by other nucleotide sequences in the sample. The chain couples TRBV12-5 to TRBJ2-5; TRBD2 aligns across 7 bases. The V and J ends lost 0 bases and 0 bases, in that order; junction bases with no gene match: 13. This CDR3 has 19 amino acids. Germline V lookup: CDR1 LGHNT, CDR2 FRNRAP. This chain's CDR3 is CASGLVLFGRGRYQETQYF. CDR3 DNA: TGTGCTAGTGGTTTGGTATTGTTTGGGCGGGGGAGGTACCAAGAGACCCAGTACTTC.

The chain combines TRBV4-3 with TRBJ2-1; D is undetermined. The CDR3 consists of 16 residues. V gave up 0 bases and J gave up 5 bases, with 14 bases separating them. CDR1 is LGHNA, CDR2 YSLEER, per germline. The CDR3 bases are TGCGCCAGCAGCCAAGATAGGTGGGCTGCCGACAATGAGCAGTTCTTC. It encodes CASSQDRWAADNEQFF.

V gene TRBV19 combines with J gene TRBJ1-5; 8 bases match TRBD1. Germline assignment: CDR1 LNHDA and CDR2 SQIVND (reference sequence). Trimming at V came to 6 bases and at J to 4 bases, leaving 8 bases not matched to a gene. CDR3 length: 15 residues. CDR3 DNA sequence: TGTGCCAGTAGCCCCACAGGGGGATCGAATCAGCCCCAGCATTTT. It translates to CASSPTGGSNQPQHF.

V gene TRBV13 combines with J gene TRBJ2-3; a possible D gene is TRBD2 (7 bases). The germline V gene has CDR1 PRHDT and CDR2 FYEKMQ (reference sequence). V was cut by 4 bases and J by 4 bases, with 15 bases left in between. The CDR3 is 15 amino acids. CDR3 sequence reads: CASSWGGLSPDTQYF. CDR3 sequence (DNA): TGTGCCAGCAGCTGGGGGGGCCTCAGCCCAGATACGCAGTATTTT. Combining the CDR3 with reference TRBV13 and TRBJ2-3 gives the whole variable domain AAGVIQSPRHLIKEKRETATLKCYPIPRHDTVYWYQQGPGQDPQFLISFYEKMQSDKGSIPDRFSAQQFSDYHSELNMSSLELGDSALYFCASSWGGLSPDTQYFGPGTRLTVL.

This chain connects TRBV6-5 to TRBJ1-2; D is ambiguous. Trimming pared 0 bases from V and 5 bases from J, leaving 10 bases between. CDR1 and CDR2 (germline): MNHEY, SVGAGI. The CDR3 is 14 amino acids. For the CDR3, the DNA is TGTGCCAGCAGTTACTCGAATCCGCAGTATGGCTACACCTTC. Amino acid sequence: CASSYSNPQYGYTF.

V usage is TRBV4-2 and J usage is TRBJ1-6; 7 bases are shared with TRBD1. This CDR3 has 16 residues. CDR1 and CDR2 (germline): LGHNA, YNFKEQ. The V gene end was trimmed by 0 bases and the J gene end by 4 bases; junction bases not matched to a gene: 3. The CDR3 sequence is CASSQEQGQYNSPLHF. The CDR3 nucleotides are TGTGCCAGCAGCCAAGAACAGGGGCAATATAATTCACCCCTCCACTTT.

The rearrangement links TRBV7-6 to TRBJ2-3; D is unresolved. Germline V gives CDR1 SGHVS, CDR2 FNYEAQ. There are 13 residues in the CDR3. V was clipped by 3 bases and J by 5 bases, with 9 bases between them. In DNA, the CDR3 is TGTGCCAGCAGCTTGTACACGGGAGATACGCAGTATTTT. Protein sequence: CASSLYTGDTQYF. The full variable domain, completed using reference TRBV7-6 and TRBJ2-3, is GAGVSQSPRYKVTKRGQDVALRCDPISGHVSLYWYRQALGQGPEFLTYFNYEAQQDKSGLPNDRFSAERPEGSISTLTIQRTEQRDSAMYRCASSLYTGDTQYFGPGTRLTVL.

This chain links TRBV11-1 with TRBJ2-5; TRBD2 matches 7 bases. V trimming: 2 bases; J trimming: 5 bases; junction bases outside the gene matches: 2. This CDR3 is built from 13 residues. Germline values: CDR1 SGHAT, CDR2 FQDESV (reference sequence). The CDR3 sequence is CASSLTAGETQYF. CDR3 in DNA: TGTGCCAGCAGCTTAACAGCGGGGGAGACCCAGTACTTC.